These 23 T cell receptor beta chains were all obtained from the same sample, sequenced in a study of T cells in Graves' hyperthyroidism and ophthalmopathy. Amplified TCR beta CDR3 regions derived from RNA transcripts. First-round RT-PCR targeting the TCR CDR3 was performed with the HTBI primer set. Each CDR3 protein is one row after TCRdb ran MiXCR on the multiplex PCR reads. The data show around 610,000 distinct CDR3 sequences, approximately 15% seen once. Sequencing used blood. The receptors come from a woman aged 40 to 50 with Graves' ophthalmopathy.

At least ten counts were recorded for this clonotype. The gene calls are TRBV19 and TRBJ2-4; 8 nucleotides align to TRBD1. V gave up 4 bases and J gave up 7 bases; unmatched junction bases: 3. The CDR3 runs to 13 residues. Germline lookup yields CDR1 LNHDA and CDR2 SQIVND (reference sequence). This CDR3 reads CASSTRTGNIQYF. CDR3 DNA sequence: TGTGCCAGTAGTACTAGGACAGGGAACATTCAGTACTTC.

The CDR3 nucleotides read TGTGCCAGCAGTCCGGGACTCCCCTACAATGAGCAGTTCTTC. Protein product: CASSPGLPYNEQFF. V and J are TRBV6-1 and TRBJ2-1; a possible D gene is TRBD2 (6 bases). The V gene's germline CDR1 is MNHNS and CDR2 SASEGT. Deletions cut 5 bases from V and 2 bases from J, with 10 bases between. The CDR3 extends over 14 amino acids.

This clonotype came up many times. The V call is TRBV29-1, the J call TRBJ1-2; tentatively, D is TRBD1 (6 bases). The CDR3 extends over 12 amino acids. Trimming pared 6 bases from V and 0 bases from J, leaving 8 bases between. Germline assignment: CDR1 SQVTM and CDR2 ANQGSEA. The CDR3 is CSVGAPNYGYTF. The CDR3 DNA reads TGCAGCGTGGGGGCCCCTAACTATGGCTACACCTTC.

This clonotype was counted ten times or more. V and J are TRBV28 and TRBJ1-5, with TRBD1 as a possible D gene (6 bases). This CDR3 has 14 amino acids. Germline V gives CDR1 MDHEN, CDR2 SYDVKM. Trimming pared 3 bases from V and 7 bases from J, leaving 13 bases between. The CDR3 reads CASSFWSGEQPQHF. DNA for the CDR3: TGTGCCAGCAGTTTCTGGTCAGGGGAGCAGCCCCAGCATTTT.

This clonotype was seen repeatedly, ten times or more. The chain couples TRBV20-1 to TRBJ2-7; TRBD2 agrees at 13 bases. Trimming cost V 6 bases and J 1 base; bases outside gene matches: 9. The germline V gene encodes CDR1 DFQATT and CDR2 SNEGSKA (reference sequence). The CDR3 consists of 16 residues. DNA for the CDR3: TGCAGTGCGGAGACTAGCGGGGGGTGGCCTTCCTACGAGCAGTACTTC. As protein: CSAETSGGWPSYEQYF.

This clonotype has ten or more counts. The chain is built from TRBV6-5 and TRBJ1-2; no clear D gene. V was pared by 0 bases and J by 8 bases, with 10 bases between. Germline V gene data show CDR1 as MNHEY and CDR2 as SVGAGI. The CDR3 loop spans 13 amino acids. The CDR3 bases are TGTGCCAGCAGTTACTCCCCCGACAAGGGCTACACCTTC. This sequence encodes CASSYSPDKGYTF.

CDR3 in DNA: TGTGCCAGCAGTGAAGGGTATGAGTTTGCCCAGTACTTC. It yields the protein CASSEGYEFAQYF. The J gene is TRBJ2-5, the V gene TRBV6-1; no clear D gene. CDR1 is MNHNS and CDR2 is SASEGT in the germline V gene. CDR3 length: 13 residues. V lost 1 base and J lost 9, with 12 bases in between.

This clonotype was recorded at least ten times. The chain joins TRBV11-2 to TRBJ2-7; perhaps D is TRBD1 or TRBD2 (5 bases each). Trimming pared 0 bases from V and 3 bases from J, leaving 18 bases between. Germline V gives CDR1 SGHAT, CDR2 FQNNGV. This CDR3 spans 17 amino acids. The CDR3: CASSLESGGAVGYEQYF. The CDR3 coding sequence is TGTGCCAGCAGCTTAGAGAGTGGGGGAGCGGTTGGCTACGAGCAGTACTTC.

This clonotype was seen many times. The rearrangement joins TRBV6-2 or TRBV6-3 to TRBJ2-7; TRBD1 is a possible D gene (6 bases). The CDR3 is made up of 13 amino acids. Germline V gives CDR1 MNHEY, CDR2 SVGEGT. Trimming took off 5 bases at V and 2 bases at J, with 10 bases between the two ends. CDR3 sequence reads: CASSTRQAYEQYF. CDR3 DNA: TGTGCCAGCAGTACCCGACAGGCCTACGAGCAGTACTTC.

This sequence joins TRBV5-1 and TRBJ1-1; D is possibly TRBD1 (6 bases). V lost 0 bases, J lost 9 bases, and 15 bases lay in between. Germline CDR1 SGHRS, CDR2 YFSETQ. The CDR3 totals 14 residues. Written as DNA, the CDR3 is TGCGCCAGCAGCTTGGCACAGGGTAGTTCGAAAGCTTTCTTT. Its protein product is CASSLAQGSSKAFF.

This clonotype appeared many times. This chain connects TRBV6-2 or TRBV6-3 to TRBJ1-5; D remains ambiguous. The germline CDR1 and CDR2 sequences are MNHEY and SVGEGT. V was pared by 3 bases and J by 7 bases, with 10 bases between. The CDR3 sequence is 13 residues long. The DNA of the CDR3 is TGTGCCAGCAGTTATATAGGGAACCAGCCCCAGCATTTT. It specifies CASSYIGNQPQHF.

The table lists this clonotype with many counts. V gene TRBV28 combines with J gene TRBJ2-4, with a weak D call TRBD1 (5 bases). This CDR3 has 17 amino acids. Germline CDR1 is MDHEN and CDR2 is SYDVKM. Trimming removed 1 base from V and 3 bases from J, with 16 bases in between. CDR3 in DNA: TGTGCCAGCAGTTTATCAAAGGGGCTCTTAGGCAAAAACATTCAGTACTTC. It encodes CASSLSKGLLGKNIQYF. The full variable domain, rest sourced from reference TRBV28 and TRBJ2-4, is DVKVTQSSRYLVKRTGEKVFLECVQDMDHENMFWYRQDPGLGLRLIYFSYDVKMKEKGDIPEGYSVSREKKERFSLILESASTNQTSMYLCASSLSKGLLGKNIQYFGAGTRLSVL.

This clonotype was seen at least ten times. The V and J genes are TRBV6-5 and TRBJ2-7, with 11 bases aligning to TRBD2. With V trimmed by 6 bases and J by 3 bases, 7 bases remained unmatched. From germline, CDR1 is MNHEY and CDR2 SVGAGI. The CDR3 has 15 residues. This chain's CDR3 is CASRSLAGENYEQYF. The DNA for the CDR3 is TGTGCCAGCAGATCACTAGCGGGAGAGAACTACGAGCAGTACTTC.

This clonotype has ten or more counts. The gene calls are TRBV6-5 and TRBJ2-2, with 7 bases identical to TRBD1. V was pared by 0 bases and J by 2 bases, with 3 bases of the junction left unmatched. Germline CDR1 MNHEY, CDR2 SVGAGI. The CDR3 length is 16 residues. The CDR3 here is CASSYSGDSNTGELFF. The CDR3 DNA is TGTGCCAGCAGTTACTCGGGGGACAGCAACACCGGGGAGCTGTTTTTT.

This clonotype appeared many times. The chain employs TRBV29-1 and TRBJ1-2; D gene unclear. The CDR3 runs 11 residues. With 6 bases removed from V and 0 bases from J, the gap between germline ends came to 5 bases. Germline values: CDR1 SQVTM, CDR2 ANQGSEA. Here the CDR3 reads CSVHTNYGYTF. CDR3 nucleotide sequence: TGCAGCGTCCACACTAACTATGGCTACACCTTC.

The chain joins TRBV5-1 to TRBJ2-5, with D possibly being TRBD1 or TRBD2 (5 bases each). From germline, CDR1 is SGHRS and CDR2 YFSETQ. Trimming cost V 8 bases and J 1 base, with 12 bases left between them. The CDR3 totals 13 residues. CDR3 DNA: TGCGCCAGTAACCGGGACGGCCAAGAGACCCAGTACTTC. It specifies CASNRDGQETQYF. Filled out from reference TRBV5-1 and TRBJ2-5, the complete variable domain reads KAGVTQTPRYLIKTRGQQVTLSCSPISGHRSVSWYQQTPGQGLQFLFEYFSETQRNKGNFPGRFSGRQFSNSRSEMNVSTLELGDSALYLCASNRDGQETQYFGPGTRLLVL.

At least ten counts were recorded for this clonotype. V and J are TRBV3-1 and TRBJ1-1; D not certain. This CDR3 is 13 amino acids long. Trimming removed 1 base from V and 5 bases from J, with 8 bases in between. CDR1 and CDR2 (germline): LGHDT, YNNKEL (reference sequence). The DNA for the CDR3 is TGTGCCAGCAGCCAAGTGGGCGGAACTGAAGCTTTCTTT. This codes for CASSQVGGTEAFF.

This clonotype was counted a few times. The chain couples TRBV20-1 to TRBJ2-7; D may correspond to TRBD1 or TRBD2 (5 bases each). CDR3 length equals 14 residues. Per the germline V gene, CDR1 is DFQATT and CDR2 is SNEGSKA (reference sequence). Trimming removed 1 base from V and 2 bases from J, with 12 bases in between. The CDR3 DNA sequence: TGCAGTGCTAGAGGGAGGACAACGACCTACGAGCAGTACTTC. Its protein product is CSARGRTTTYEQYF.

The chain uses TRBV20-1 and TRBJ2-1, with D perhaps matching TRBD1 (6 bases). Germline assignment: CDR1 DFQATT and CDR2 SNEGSKA (reference sequence). V shed 0 bases and J shed 1 base, with 19 bases lying between them. The CDR3 length is 18 residues. The DNA for the CDR3 is TGCAGTGCTAGAGATGACGTGTTGGGGACACATTCCTACAATGAGCAGTTCTTC. Its protein is CSARDDVLGTHSYNEQFF.

Comment on this clonotype: A read error may explain this, as a much larger clone is one base away. The V gene is TRBV7-2, the J gene TRBJ2-5; maybe TRBD2 (6 bases). The length of the CDR3 is 13 residues. The V gene's germline CDR1 is SGHTA and CDR2 FQGNSA. DNA for the CDR3: TGTGCCGGCAGCATCAGTCTACGGAGGGCCCAGTACTTC. It translates to CAGSISLRRAQYF.

The chain carries TRBV6-2 or TRBV6-3 and TRBJ2-2, with D tentatively TRBD1 or TRBD2 (5 bases each). From germline, CDR1 is MNHEY and CDR2 SVGEGT. V lost 6 bases to trimming and J lost 5 bases, with 10 bases between them. This CDR3 contains 13 residues. CDR3 loop: CASSQGATGELFF. CDR3 sequence (DNA): TGTGCCAGCAGCCAGGGAGCGACCGGGGAGCTGTTTTTT.

In this sample, this clonotype turned up many times. The chain uses TRBV28 and TRBJ1-2; 7 nucleotides line up with TRBD1. The CDR3 loop spans 17 amino acids. The trim removed 2 bases at V and 2 bases at J, leaving 11 bases unmatched. The germline V gene has CDR1 MDHEN and CDR2 SYDVKM. CDR3 amino acids: CASSLIPQGSQNYGYTF. CDR3 DNA: TGTGCCAGCAGTTTAATACCACAGGGGAGTCAGAACTATGGCTACACCTTC.

This clonotype was counted ten times or more. One junction end disagrees with the germline gene, perhaps due to a read error. V usage is TRBV11-3 and J usage is TRBJ1-1; D is perhaps TRBD1 (5 bases). CDR1 and CDR2 from the germline V gene are SGHNT and YENEEA. The CDR3 has 12 amino acids. In nucleotides, the CDR3 is TGTGCCAGCAGCTTAACCCAGGGAAGACCGGCTTTT. It is translated as CASSLTQGRPAF.